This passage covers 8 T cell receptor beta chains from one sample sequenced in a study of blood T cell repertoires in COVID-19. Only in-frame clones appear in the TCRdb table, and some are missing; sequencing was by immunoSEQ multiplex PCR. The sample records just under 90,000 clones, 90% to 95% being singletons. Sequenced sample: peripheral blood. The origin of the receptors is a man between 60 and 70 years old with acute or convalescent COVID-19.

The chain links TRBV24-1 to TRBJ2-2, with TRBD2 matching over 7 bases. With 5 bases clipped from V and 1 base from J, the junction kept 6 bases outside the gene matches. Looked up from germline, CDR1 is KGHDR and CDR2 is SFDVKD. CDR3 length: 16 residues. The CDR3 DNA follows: TGTGCCACCAGTGGTCTGAGCGGGGTGAACACCGGGGAGCTGTTTTTT. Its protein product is CATSGLSGVNTGELFF.

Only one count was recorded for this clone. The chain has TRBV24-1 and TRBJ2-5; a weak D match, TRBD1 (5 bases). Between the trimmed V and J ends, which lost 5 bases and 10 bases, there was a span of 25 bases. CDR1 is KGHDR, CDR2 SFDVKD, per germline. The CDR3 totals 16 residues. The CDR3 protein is CATSGPPDTSQGVQYF. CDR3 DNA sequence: TGTGCCACCAGTGGCCCCCCGGACACCTCCCAAGGGGTCCAGTACTTC.

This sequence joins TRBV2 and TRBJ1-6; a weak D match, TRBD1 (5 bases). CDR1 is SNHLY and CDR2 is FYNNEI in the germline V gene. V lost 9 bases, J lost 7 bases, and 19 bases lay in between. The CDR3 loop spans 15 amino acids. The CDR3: CASLGSGGRNSPLHF. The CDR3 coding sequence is TGTGCCAGTCTCGGGTCCGGGGGTAGGAATTCACCCCTCCACTTT. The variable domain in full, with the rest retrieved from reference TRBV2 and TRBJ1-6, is EPEVTQTPSHQVTQMGQEVILRCVPISNHLYFYWYRQILGQKVEFLVSFYNNEISEKSEIFDDQFSVERPDGSNFTLKIRSTKLEDSAMYFCASLGSGGRNSPLHFGNGTRLTVT.

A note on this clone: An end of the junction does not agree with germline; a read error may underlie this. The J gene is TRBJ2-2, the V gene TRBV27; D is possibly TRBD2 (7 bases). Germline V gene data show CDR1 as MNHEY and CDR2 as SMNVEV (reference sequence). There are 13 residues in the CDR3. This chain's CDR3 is CASSLWGGRRQIF. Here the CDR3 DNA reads TGTGCCAGCAGTTTATGGGGGGGGCGACGACAAATTTTT.

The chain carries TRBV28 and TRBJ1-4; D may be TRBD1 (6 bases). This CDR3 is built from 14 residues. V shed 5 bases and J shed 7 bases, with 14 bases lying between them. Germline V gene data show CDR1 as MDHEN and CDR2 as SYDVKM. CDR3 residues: CASSAHREGEKLFF. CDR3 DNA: TGTGCCAGCAGTGCTCACAGGGAAGGTGAAAAACTGTTTTTT.

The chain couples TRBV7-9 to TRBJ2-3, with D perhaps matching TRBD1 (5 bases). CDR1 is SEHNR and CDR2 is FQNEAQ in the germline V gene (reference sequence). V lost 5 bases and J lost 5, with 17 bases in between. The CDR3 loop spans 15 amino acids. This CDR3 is CASSPTGGFGDTQYF. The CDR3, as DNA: TGTGCCAGCAGCCCCACAGGTGGCTTCGGAGATACGCAGTATTTT.

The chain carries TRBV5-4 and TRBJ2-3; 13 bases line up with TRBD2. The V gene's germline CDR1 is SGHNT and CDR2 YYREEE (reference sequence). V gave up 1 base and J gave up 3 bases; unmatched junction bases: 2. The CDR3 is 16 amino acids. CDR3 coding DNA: TGTGCCAGCAGCTTGCGGACTAGCGGGAGAACAGATACGCAGTATTTT. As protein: CASSLRTSGRTDTQYF.

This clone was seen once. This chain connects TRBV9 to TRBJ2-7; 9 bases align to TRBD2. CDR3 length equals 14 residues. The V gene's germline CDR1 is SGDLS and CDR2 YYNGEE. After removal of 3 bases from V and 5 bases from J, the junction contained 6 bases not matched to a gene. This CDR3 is CASSGSGSTDEQYF. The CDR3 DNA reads TGTGCCAGCAGCGGTAGCGGGAGTACCGACGAGCAGTACTTC.